The entry below gives a single TCR beta chain sequence along with its context. The antigen remains undetermined. This record belongs to a study of blood T cells in healthy people across ages. At the level of the study: Template switching recovered approximately one barcoded beta molecule for every two T cells.

A second roughly 6 to 11 cycle PCR used barcoded and J-beta primers. TCRdb used MiXCR to reprocess the 5' RACE reads, holding one entry per CDR3 protein. In the table there are around 1.7 million distinct CDR3 sequences, approximately 28% of which are singletons. Study-wide results and limits: Long-lived donors had more naive CD4+ cells and higher diversity than aged donors.

Specimen: blood. The sequence derives from a young woman in good health.

The CDR3 loop reads CAISESSGGTNEQFF. Here the CDR3 DNA reads TGTGCCATCAGTGAGTCAAGCGGGGGAACGAATGAGCAGTTCTTC. The gene calls are TRBV10-3 and TRBJ2-1; 8 bases are a match to TRBD2. The germline V gene encodes CDR1 ENHRY and CDR2 SYGVKD. V lost 0 bases, J lost 7 bases, and 5 bases stayed unmatched. The length of the CDR3 is 15 residues.